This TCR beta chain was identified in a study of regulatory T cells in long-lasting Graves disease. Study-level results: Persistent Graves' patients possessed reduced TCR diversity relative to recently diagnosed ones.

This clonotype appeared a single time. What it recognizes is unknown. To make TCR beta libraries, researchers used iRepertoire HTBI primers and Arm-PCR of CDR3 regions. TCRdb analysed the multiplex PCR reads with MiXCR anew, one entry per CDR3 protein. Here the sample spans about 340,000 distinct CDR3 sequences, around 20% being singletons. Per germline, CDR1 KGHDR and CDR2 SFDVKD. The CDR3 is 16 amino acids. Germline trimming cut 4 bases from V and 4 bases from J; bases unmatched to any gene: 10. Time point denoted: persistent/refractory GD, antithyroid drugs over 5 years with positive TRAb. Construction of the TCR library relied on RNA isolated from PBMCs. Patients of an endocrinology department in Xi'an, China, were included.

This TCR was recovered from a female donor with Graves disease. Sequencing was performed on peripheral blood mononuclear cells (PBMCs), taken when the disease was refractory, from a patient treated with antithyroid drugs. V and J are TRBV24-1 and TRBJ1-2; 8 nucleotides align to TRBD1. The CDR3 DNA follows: TGTGCCACCAGTGACGGAAGGACAGGGCACATCTATGGCTACACCTTC. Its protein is CATSDGRTGHIYGYTF.